These T cell receptor beta chains were read from a single sample in a study of CD8+ T cells in alopecia areata. Sequenced by immunoSEQ multiplex PCR; TCRdb stores in-frame clones only, minus some. The table records approximately 210,000 clones, less than 45% of them present only once. The sample here was CD4+ T cells sorted from blood, taken at approximately week 37, from a patient treated with tofacitinib. The receptor set was obtained from a human donor with alopecia areata. Both conserved end residues are part of each CDR3. The order of the fields is CDR3 DNA, CDR3 protein, V gene, J gene, clone size, D gene. A D gene is named only where the DNA matches it firmly. Size values are once, few and many counts, or a class for expanded clones, and some rows have none.

TGCGCCCTAGCACGGAACAATGAGCAGTTCTTC	CALARNNEQFF	TRBV5-1	TRBJ2-1	-	-
TGCGCCAGCAGCCAAGACACAGGGCGCGTGAAAAACATTCAGTACTTC	CASSQDTGRVKNIQYF	TRBV4-3	TRBJ2-4	-	-
TGCAGCGTTGCCTCTAGGGTCCTCGGGTACGAGCAGTACTTC	CSVASRVLGYEQYF	TRBV29-1	TRBJ2-7	-	-
TGCAGCGTTGAAGATCGATCCTTC	CSVEDRSF	TRBV29-1	TRBJ1-2	-	-
TGTGCCAGCACCAACAGCCCAAGAGCTAACTATGGCTACACCTTC	CASTNSPRANYGYTF	TRBV6-5	TRBJ1-2	-	-
TGTGCCAGCAGCTTTATTTTCAGGGTATCCGGGAATGAGCAGTTCTTC	CASSFIFRVSGNEQFF	TRBV7-9	TRBJ2-1	-	-
TGTGCCAGCAGTGAATCCGGGTTGAGGTACGAGCAGTACTTC	CASSESGLRYEQYF	TRBV25-1	TRBJ2-7	-	-
TGTGCCAGCAGCTTAGTTCGCGGCCAAGAGACCCAGTACTTC	CASSLVRGQETQYF	TRBV7-2	TRBJ2-5	-	-
TGCAGCGTTGAAGATCCTAGGGGAGGCAATCAGCCCCAGCATTTT	CSVEDPRGGNQPQHF	TRBV29-1	TRBJ1-5	-	-
TGTGCCTGGGGACTACAGACAGGGGTAGACGAGCAGTACTTC	CAWGLQTGVDEQYF	TRBV30	TRBJ2-7	-	TRBD1
TGTGCCAGCAGCGTAGATTTGCGGGCTAGCGTCACCGGGGAGCTGTTTTTT	CASSVDLRASVTGELFF	TRBV9	TRBJ2-2	-	-
TGTGCCAGCAGCACAAACCCGGGGACAGGGAAAGAGACCCAGTACTTC	CASSTNPGTGKETQYF	TRBV7-8	TRBJ2-5	-	TRBD1
TGTGCCAGCCGTCGCGGGGGCACGAGCTATGGCTACACCTTC	CASRRGGTSYGYTF	TRBV2	TRBJ1-2	-	-
TGTGCCAGCAGTGATAGGTTGGAGACCCAGTACTTC	CASSDRLETQYF	TRBV25-1	TRBJ2-5	-	-
TGCAGCGTTAAGTATACAACGGGCACTGAAGCTTTCTTT	CSVKYTTGTEAFF	TRBV29-1	TRBJ1-1	-	-
TGTGCCAGCAGTGATAGCGGGAACACAGATACGCAGTATTTT	CASSDSGNTDTQYF	TRBV2	TRBJ2-3	few	TRBD2
TGTGCCAGCCGCGCGGGAGCGAGCACAGATACGCAGTATTTT	CASRAGASTDTQYF	TRBV6-5	TRBJ2-3	few	TRBD2
TGTGCCACCCTCTTTCTCGGGGCAGCGAACACTGAAGCTTTCTTT	CATLFLGAANTEAFF	TRBV30	TRBJ1-1	-	-
TGTGCCAGTAGTACCGACCCAGGGCCCAGCTACACCTTC	CASSTDPGPSYTF	TRBV19	TRBJ1-2	few	-
TGCGCCAGCAGCCATAGCCGGATTGCTGAGAACACTGAAGCTTTCTTT	CASSHSRIAENTEAFF	TRBV5-1	TRBJ1-1	-	-
TGCAGCACCGAGCGGCTAGCGTGGGATAATGAGCAGTTCTTC	CSTERLAWDNEQFF	TRBV29-1	TRBJ2-1	-	-
TGTGCCAGCAGCTTGGGGGTAGAGCAGCCCCAGCATTTT	CASSLGVEQPQHF	TRBV7-2	TRBJ1-5	once	-
TGTGCCAGCAGTCCACGACCTACGGGTTGGGCAGATACGCAGTATTTT	CASSPRPTGWADTQYF	TRBV28	TRBJ2-3	-	-
TGTGCCAGCAGCTTATTCGGCAGGTTGAGCAATCAGCCCCAGCATTTT	CASSLFGRLSNQPQHF	TRBV7-2	TRBJ1-5	-	-
TGTGCCAGTACCCCGGACGGGAGGAACTATGGCTACACCTTC	CASTPDGRNYGYTF	TRBV19	TRBJ1-2	once	-
TGCAGCGCAGCGGGGGGCGCCTACGAGCAGTACTTC	CSAAGGAYEQYF	TRBV29-1	TRBJ2-7	-	TRBD2
TGTGCCAGCAGTCTCGGGGATCAGCCCCAGCATTTT	CASSLGDQPQHF	TRBV7-2	TRBJ1-5	-	-
TGTGCCAGCATCAGCGGGAGCTCCTACAATGAGCAGTTCTTC	CASISGSSYNEQFF	TRBV6-5	TRBJ2-1	-	TRBD2
TGCAGCGTTGTCTCTGGGGCCAACGTCCTGACTTTC	CSVVSGANVLTF	TRBV29-1	TRBJ2-6	few	-
TGCGCCAGCCGTTCGAGGGCGGGACAGGGGTCGAAGACCCAGTACTTC	CASRSRAGQGSKTQYF	TRBV5-1	TRBJ2-5	-	TRBD1
TGTGCCTGGAGTTGGGACACCAACACTGAAGCTTTCTTT	CAWSWDTNTEAFF	TRBV30	TRBJ1-1	-	-
TGTGCCAGCAGAAGACTAGCGGGAATGGAGACCCAGTACTTC	CASRRLAGMETQYF	TRBV6-6	TRBJ2-5	-	TRBD2
TGTGCCACCAGCAGTGGGGCAAGGGTCTACGAGCAGTACTTC	CATSSGARVYEQYF	TRBV15	TRBJ2-7	-	-
TGCGCCAGCAGTCAGCGGCAGGGAGGAGGCTACACCTTC	CASSQRQGGGYTF	TRBV23-1	TRBJ1-2	few	-
TGTGCCAGTAGTATAGATCTCGCGAAAGCCAAAAACATTCAGTACTTC	CASSIDLAKAKNIQYF	TRBV19	TRBJ2-4	few	-
TGTGCCAGCAGTTACTCTACTACCCAGTACTTC	CASSYSTTQYF	TRBV6-6	TRBJ2-5	few	-
TGTGCCATCAGTGCTGACTCCGTGGGAAACACCATATATTTT	CAISADSVGNTIYF	TRBV10-3	TRBJ1-3	many	-
TGTGCCAGCAGTCCCCGGGCGAGCTACGAGCAGTACTTC	CASSPRASYEQYF	TRBV27	TRBJ2-7	few	-
TGTGCCAGCTCTTGGGACACTGAAGCTTTCTTT	CASSWDTEAFF	TRBV18	TRBJ1-1	-	-
TGTGCCAGCGATGGTGGCTATGGCTACACCTTC	CASDGGYGYTF	TRBV7-9	TRBJ1-2	-	-
TGCGCCAGCAGCTCCCGTCCGGCGGATAGCACAGATACGCAGTATTTT	CASSSRPADSTDTQYF	TRBV5-1	TRBJ2-3	-	-
TGTGCCAGCAGTTTCCAGAGCCAAGAGACCCAGTACTTC	CASSFQSQETQYF	TRBV6-5	TRBJ2-5	-	-
TGCGCCAGCAGTCATGGGACTAGCGGCACCGCGAACACCGGGGAGCTGTTTTTT	CASSHGTSGTANTGELFF	TRBV4-1	TRBJ2-2	few	TRBD2